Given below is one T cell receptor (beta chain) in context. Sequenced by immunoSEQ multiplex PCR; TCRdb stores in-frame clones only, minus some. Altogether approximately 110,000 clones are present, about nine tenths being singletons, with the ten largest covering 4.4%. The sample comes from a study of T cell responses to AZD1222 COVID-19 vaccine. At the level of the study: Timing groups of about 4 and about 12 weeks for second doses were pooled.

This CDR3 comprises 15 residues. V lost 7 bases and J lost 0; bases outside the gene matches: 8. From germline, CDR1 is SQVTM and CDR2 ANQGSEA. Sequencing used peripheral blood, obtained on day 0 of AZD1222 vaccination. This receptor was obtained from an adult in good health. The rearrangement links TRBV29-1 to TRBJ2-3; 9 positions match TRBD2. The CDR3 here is CSAVRLADSTDTQYF. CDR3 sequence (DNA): TGCAGCGCTGTTAGACTAGCGGATAGCACAGATACGCAGTATTTT.